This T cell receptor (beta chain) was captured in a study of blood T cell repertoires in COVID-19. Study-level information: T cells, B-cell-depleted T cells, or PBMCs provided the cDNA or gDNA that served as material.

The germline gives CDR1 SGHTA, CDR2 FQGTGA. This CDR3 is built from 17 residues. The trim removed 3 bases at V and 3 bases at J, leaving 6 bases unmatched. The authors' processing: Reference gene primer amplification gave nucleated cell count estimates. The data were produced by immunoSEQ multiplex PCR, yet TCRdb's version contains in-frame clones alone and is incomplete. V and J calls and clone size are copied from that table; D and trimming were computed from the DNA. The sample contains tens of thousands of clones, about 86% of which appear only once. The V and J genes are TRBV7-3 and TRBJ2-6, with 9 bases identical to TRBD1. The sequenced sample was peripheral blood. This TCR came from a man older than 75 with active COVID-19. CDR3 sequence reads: CASSFGQGFSGANVLTF. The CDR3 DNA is TGTGCCAGCAGCTTTGGACAGGGGTTCAGTGGGGCCAACGTCCTGACTTTC.